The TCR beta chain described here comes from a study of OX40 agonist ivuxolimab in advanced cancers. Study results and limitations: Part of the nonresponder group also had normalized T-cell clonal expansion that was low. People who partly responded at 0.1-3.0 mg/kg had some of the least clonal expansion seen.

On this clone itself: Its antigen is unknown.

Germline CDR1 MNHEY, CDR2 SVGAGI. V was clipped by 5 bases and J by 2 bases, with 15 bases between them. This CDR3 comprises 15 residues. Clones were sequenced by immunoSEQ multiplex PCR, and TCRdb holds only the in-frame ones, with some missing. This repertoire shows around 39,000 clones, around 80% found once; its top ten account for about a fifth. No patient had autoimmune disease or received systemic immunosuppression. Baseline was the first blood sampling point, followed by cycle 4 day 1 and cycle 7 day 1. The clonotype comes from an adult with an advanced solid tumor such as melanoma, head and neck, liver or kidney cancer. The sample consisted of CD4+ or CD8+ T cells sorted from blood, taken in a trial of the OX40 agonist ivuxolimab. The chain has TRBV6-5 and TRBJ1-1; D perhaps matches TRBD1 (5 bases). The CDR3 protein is CASSTPSGANTEAFF. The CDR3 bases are TGTGCCAGCAGTACCCCTTCCGGGGCCAACACTGAAGCTTTCTTT.